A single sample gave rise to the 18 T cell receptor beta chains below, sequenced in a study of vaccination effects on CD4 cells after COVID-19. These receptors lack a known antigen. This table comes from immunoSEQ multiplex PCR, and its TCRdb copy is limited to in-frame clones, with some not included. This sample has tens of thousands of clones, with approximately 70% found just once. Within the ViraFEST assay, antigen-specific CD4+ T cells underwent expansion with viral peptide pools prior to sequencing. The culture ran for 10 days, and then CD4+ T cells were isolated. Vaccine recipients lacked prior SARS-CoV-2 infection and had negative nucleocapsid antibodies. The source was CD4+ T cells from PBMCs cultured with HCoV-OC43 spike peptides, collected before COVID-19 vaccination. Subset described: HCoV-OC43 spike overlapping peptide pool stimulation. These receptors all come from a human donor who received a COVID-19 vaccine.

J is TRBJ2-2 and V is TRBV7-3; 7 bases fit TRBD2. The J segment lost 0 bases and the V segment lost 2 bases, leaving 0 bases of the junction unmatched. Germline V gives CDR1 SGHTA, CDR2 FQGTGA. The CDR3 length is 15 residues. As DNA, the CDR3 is TGTGCCAGCAGCTTAGCGGGGGCGAACACCGGGGAGCTGTTTTTT. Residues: CASSLAGANTGELFF. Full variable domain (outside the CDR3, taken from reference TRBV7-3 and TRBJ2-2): GAGVSQTPSNKVTEKGKYVELRCDPISGHTALYWYRQSLGQGPEFLIYFQGTGAADDSGLPNDRFFAVRPEGSVSTLKIQRTERGDSAVYLCASSLAGANTGELFFGEGSRLTVL.

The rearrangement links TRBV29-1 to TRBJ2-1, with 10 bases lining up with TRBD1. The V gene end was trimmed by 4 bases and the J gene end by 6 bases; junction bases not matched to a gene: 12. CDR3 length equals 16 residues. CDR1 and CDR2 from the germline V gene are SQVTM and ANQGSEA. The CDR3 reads CSVVGGGQGHFNEQFF. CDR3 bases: TGCAGCGTTGTCGGGGGGGGACAGGGGCATTTCAATGAGCAGTTCTTC.

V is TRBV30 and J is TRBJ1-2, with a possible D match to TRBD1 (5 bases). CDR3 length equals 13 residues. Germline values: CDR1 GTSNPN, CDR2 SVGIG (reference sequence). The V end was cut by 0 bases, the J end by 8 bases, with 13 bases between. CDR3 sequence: CAWSVGAGIGYTF. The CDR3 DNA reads TGTGCCTGGAGTGTAGGGGCAGGGATAGGCTACACCTTC.

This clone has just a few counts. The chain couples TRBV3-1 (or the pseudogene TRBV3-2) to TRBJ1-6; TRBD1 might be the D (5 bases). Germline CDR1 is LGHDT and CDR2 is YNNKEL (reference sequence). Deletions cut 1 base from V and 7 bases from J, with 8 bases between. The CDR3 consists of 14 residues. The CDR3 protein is CASSQGQLNSPLHF. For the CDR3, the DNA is TGTGCCAGCAGCCAAGGACAGCTCAATTCACCCCTCCACTTT.

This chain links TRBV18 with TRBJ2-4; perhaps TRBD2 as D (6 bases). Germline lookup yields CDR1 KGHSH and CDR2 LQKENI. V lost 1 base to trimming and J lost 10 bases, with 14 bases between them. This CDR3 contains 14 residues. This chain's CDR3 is CASSPLERVGIQYF. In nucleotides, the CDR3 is TGTGCCAGCTCACCACTGGAGCGGGTGGGGATTCAGTACTTC.

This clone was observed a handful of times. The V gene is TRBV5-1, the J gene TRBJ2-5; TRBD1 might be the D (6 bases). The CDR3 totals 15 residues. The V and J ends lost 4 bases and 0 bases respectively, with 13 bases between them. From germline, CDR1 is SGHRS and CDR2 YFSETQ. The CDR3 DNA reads TGCGCCAGCAGCCGCCGATACAGGGACCAAGAGACCCAGTACTTC. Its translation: CASSRRYRDQETQYF.

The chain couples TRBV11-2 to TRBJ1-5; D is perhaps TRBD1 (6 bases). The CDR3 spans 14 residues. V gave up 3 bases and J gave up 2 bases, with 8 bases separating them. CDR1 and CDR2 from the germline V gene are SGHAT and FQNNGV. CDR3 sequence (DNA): TGTGCCAGCAGCTTCAGGGGAGGCAATCAGCCCCAGCATTTT. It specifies CASSFRGGNQPQHF.

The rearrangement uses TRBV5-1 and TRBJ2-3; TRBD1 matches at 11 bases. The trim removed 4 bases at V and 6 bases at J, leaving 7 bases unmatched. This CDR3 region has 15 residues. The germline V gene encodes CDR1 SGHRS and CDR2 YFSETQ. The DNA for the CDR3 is TGCGCCAGCAGCGGACAGGGGGCGGTACGCGATACGCAGTATTTT. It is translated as CASSGQGAVRDTQYF.

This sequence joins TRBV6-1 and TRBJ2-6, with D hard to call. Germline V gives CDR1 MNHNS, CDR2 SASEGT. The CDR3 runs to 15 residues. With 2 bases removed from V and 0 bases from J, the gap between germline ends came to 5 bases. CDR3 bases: TGTGCCAGCAGTGAAATGAGCTCTGGGGCCAACGTCCTGACTTTC. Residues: CASSEMSSGANVLTF.

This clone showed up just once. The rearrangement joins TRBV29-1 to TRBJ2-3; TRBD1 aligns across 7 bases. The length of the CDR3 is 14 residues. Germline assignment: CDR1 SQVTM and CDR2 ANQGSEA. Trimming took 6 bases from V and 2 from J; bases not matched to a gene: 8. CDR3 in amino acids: CSVATGTDTDTQYF. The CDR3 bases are TGCAGCGTAGCTACCGGGACAGACACAGATACGCAGTATTTT.

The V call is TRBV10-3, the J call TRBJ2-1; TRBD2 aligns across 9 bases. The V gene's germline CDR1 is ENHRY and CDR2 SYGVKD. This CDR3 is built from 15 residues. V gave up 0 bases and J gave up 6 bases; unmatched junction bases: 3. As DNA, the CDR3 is TGTGCCATCAGTGAGTCGGCTAGCGGGGTCAATGAGCAGTTCTTC. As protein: CAISESASGVNEQFF.

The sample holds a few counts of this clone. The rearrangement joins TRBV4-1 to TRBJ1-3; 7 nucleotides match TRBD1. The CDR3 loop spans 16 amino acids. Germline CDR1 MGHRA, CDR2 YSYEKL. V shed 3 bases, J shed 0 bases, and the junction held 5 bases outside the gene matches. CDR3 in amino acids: CASSQGTASSGNTIYF. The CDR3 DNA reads TGCGCCAGCAGCCAGGGGACAGCGTCCTCTGGAAACACCATATATTTT.

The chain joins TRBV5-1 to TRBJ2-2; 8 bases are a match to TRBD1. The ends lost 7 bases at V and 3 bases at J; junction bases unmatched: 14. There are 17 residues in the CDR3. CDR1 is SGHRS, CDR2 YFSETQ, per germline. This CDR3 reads CASRLLNGQGHTGELFF. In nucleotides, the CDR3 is TGCGCCAGCCGACTCCTGAATGGACAGGGTCACACCGGGGAGCTGTTTTTT.

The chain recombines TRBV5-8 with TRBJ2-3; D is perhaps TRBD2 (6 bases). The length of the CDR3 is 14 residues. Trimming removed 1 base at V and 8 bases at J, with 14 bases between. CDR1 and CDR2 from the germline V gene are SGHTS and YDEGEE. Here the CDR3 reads CASSLRDAGGTQYF. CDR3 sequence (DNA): TGTGCCAGCAGCTTGCGGGACGCCGGGGGTACGCAGTATTTT.

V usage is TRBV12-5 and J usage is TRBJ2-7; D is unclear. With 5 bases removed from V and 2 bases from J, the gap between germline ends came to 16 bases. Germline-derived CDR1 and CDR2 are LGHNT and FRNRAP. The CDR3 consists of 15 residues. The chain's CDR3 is CASGQALNGPYEQYV. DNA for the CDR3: TGTGCTAGTGGTCAAGCGCTTAATGGCCCCTACGAGCAGTACGTC.

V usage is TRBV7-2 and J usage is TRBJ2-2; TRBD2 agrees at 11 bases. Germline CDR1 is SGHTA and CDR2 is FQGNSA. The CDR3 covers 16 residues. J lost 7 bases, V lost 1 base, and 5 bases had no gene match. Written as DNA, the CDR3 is TGTGCCAGCAGCTTAGGGCTAGCGGGGGGACTCGGGGAGCTGTTTTTT. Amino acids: CASSLGLAGGLGELFF.

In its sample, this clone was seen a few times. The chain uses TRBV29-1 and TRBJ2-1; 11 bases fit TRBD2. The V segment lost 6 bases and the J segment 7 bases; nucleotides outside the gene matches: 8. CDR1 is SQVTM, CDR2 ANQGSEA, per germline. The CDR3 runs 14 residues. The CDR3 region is CSVFSGGALNEQFF. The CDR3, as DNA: TGCAGCGTCTTTAGCGGGGGGGCCTTAAATGAGCAGTTCTTC.

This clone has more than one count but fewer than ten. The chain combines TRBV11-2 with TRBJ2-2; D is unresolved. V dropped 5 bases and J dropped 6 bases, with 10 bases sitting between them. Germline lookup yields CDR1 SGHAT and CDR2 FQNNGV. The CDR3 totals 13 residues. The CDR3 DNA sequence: TGTGCCAGCAGCACGCGAGAAGCCGGGGAGCTGTTTTTT. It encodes CASSTREAGELFF.